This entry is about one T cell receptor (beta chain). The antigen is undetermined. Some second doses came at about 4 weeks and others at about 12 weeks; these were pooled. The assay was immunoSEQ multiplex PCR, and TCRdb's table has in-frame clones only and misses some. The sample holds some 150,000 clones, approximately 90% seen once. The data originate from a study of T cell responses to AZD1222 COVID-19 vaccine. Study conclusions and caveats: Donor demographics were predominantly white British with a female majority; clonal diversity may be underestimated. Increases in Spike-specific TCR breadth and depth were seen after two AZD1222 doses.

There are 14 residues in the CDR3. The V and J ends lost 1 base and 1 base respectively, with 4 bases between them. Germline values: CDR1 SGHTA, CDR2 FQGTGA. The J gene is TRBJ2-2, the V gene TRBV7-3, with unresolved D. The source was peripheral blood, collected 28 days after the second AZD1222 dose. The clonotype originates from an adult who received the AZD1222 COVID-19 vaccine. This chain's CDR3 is CASSLNVNTGELFF. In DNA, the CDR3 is TGTGCCAGCAGCTTAAATGTGAACACCGGGGAGCTGTTTTTT.